This TCR beta chain was recovered during a study of blood T cells in healthy people across ages. Trimming left V 1 base short and J 7 bases short, with 14 bases between. Germline CDR1 SGHTA, CDR2 FQGNSA. This CDR3 is 15 amino acids long. A second 7 to 11 cycle PCR used barcoded and J-beta primers. A 12-random-nucleotide template-switch adaptor tagged each cDNA molecule. TCRdb itself ran the 5' RACE reads through MiXCR, one entry per CDR3 protein. Of approximately 800,000 distinct CDR3 sequences in the sample, roughly 24% were seen once. Study-level points and caveats: The unknown donor CMV status may have confounded expanded clonotype changes.

This clonotype was seen only a few times. The antigen is not known. These data also featured in a second study, about T cells of mothers and their children. As reported in that work: Barcodes and 2-4 random nucleotides were added by M1S in the second PCR. Sequencing returned over 8 million TCR beta CDR3 reads per mother and roughly 3 million per child.

This rearrangement joins TRBV7-2 to TRBJ1-5, with D perhaps matching TRBD1 (5 bases). Input material: blood. The TCR was taken from a boy between 10 and 17 years old in good health. The CDR3 is CASSLVGGGAQPQHF. For the CDR3, the DNA is TGTGCCAGCAGCTTAGTGGGGGGAGGGGCCCAGCCCCAGCATTTT.